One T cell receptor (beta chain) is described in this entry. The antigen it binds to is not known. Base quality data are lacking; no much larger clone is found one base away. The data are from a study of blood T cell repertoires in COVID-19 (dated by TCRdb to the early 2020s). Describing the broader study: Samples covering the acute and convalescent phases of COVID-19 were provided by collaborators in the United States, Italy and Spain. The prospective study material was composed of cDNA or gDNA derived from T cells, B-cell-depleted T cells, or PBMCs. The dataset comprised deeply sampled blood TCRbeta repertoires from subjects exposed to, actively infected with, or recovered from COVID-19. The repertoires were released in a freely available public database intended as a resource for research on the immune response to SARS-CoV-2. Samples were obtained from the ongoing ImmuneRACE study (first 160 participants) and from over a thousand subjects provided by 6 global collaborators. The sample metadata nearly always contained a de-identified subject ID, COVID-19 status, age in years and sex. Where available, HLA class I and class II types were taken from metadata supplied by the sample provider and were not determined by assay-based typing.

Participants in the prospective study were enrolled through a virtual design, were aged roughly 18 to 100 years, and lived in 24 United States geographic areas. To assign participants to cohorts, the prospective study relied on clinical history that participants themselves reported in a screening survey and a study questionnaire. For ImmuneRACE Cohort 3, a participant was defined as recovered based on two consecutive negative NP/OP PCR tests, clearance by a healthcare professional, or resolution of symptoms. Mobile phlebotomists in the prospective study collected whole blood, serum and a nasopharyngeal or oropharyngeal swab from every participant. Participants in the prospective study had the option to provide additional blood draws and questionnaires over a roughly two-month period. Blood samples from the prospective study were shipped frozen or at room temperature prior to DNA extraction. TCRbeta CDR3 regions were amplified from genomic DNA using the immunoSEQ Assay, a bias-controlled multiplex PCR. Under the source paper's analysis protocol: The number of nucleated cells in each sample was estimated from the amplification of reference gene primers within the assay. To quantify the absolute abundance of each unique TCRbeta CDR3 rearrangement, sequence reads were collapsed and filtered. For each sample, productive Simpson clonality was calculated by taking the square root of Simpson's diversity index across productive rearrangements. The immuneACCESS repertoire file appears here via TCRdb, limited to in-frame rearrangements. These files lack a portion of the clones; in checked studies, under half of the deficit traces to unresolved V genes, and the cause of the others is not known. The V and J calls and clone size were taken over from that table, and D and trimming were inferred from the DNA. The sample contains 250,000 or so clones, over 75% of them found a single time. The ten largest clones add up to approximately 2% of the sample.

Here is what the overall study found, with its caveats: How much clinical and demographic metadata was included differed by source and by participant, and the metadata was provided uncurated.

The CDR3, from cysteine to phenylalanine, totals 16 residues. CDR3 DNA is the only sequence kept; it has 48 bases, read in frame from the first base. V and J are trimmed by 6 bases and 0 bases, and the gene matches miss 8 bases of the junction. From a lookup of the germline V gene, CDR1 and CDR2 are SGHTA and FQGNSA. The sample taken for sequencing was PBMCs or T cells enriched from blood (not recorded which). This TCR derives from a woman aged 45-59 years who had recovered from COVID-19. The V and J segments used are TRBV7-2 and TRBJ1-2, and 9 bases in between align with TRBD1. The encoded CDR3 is CASRQGQGLANYGYTF. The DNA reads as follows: TGTGCCAGCAGGCAAGGACAGGGGTTAGCTAACTATGGCTACACCTTC.